The rows below give T cell receptor beta chains drawn from one sample of a study of T-cell memory formation after mild COVID-19. TCRdb re-called the 5' RACE reads with MiXCR, one entry per CDR3 protein. Among around 200,000 distinct CDR3 sequences listed, over 9.5% were seen once. What was sequenced was PBMCs or a T cell subset sorted from them (not recorded which). The receptors were gathered from a man aged 18 to 35 who had mild COVID-19 (a few samples of this study predate the infection). Cell type and time point are not known. Each CDR3 is given with its conserved first and last residue. Fields, in order: clone size, D gene, V gene, J gene, CDR3 DNA, CDR3 protein. D genes are given only for firm matches. The size field is filled for only some rows; it gives once, few, many or a size class.

>few|-|TRBV7-8|TRBJ2-3
TGTGCCAGCAGCCATAGGACGTACACAGATACGCAGTATTTT
CASSHRTYTDTQYF
>many|-|TRBV5-1|TRBJ1-3
TGCGCCAGCAGCTTGGAAGCCCAGGGATCTGGAAACACCATATATTTT
CASSLEAQGSGNTIYF
>-|-|TRBV5-1|TRBJ1-2
TGCGCCAGCACCCGCGGCCAGGGGAACTATGGCTACACCTTC
CASTRGQGNYGYTF
>-|-|TRBV5-1|TRBJ1-3
TGCGCCAGCAGCTTCGACAGTCTCTCTGGAAACACCATATATTTT
CASSFDSLSGNTIYF
>-|-|TRBV5-4|TRBJ1-1
TGTGCCAGCAGCTTTCAGAGAACTGAAGCTTTCTTT
CASSFQRTEAFF
>few|-|TRBV28|TRBJ1-5
TGTGCCAGCAGTTTATCTGGGACGGGGAATCAGCCCCAGCATTTT
CASSLSGTGNQPQHF
>few|-|TRBV4-2|TRBJ2-1
TGTGCCAGCAGCCGTTTAGGTGATTACAATGAGCAGTTCTTC
CASSRLGDYNEQFF
>-|-|TRBV5-5|TRBJ2-1
TGTGCCAGTTGGGACTTGGACAATGAGCAGTTCTTC
CASWDLDNEQFF
>-|TRBD2|TRBV7-2|TRBJ2-5
TGTGCCAGCAGCTTTGGGGCTAGCGGGGGGCCGGTGGAGACCCAGTACTTC
CASSFGASGGPVETQYF
>-|-|TRBV15|TRBJ2-1
TGTGCCACCAGCAGAGGTCAGGGGTCCTACAATGAGCAGTTCTTC
CATSRGQGSYNEQFF
>-|-|TRBV25-1|TRBJ1-2
TGTGCCAGCAGTAACCACCAGGGCCCCATTTCCTTC
CASSNHQGPISF
>few|-|TRBV6-1|TRBJ2-5
TGTGCCAGCAGTGTTACGGGATTCCCAGAGACCCAGTACTTC
CASSVTGFPETQYF
>-|TRBD2|TRBV13|TRBJ2-5
TGTGCCAGCAGCTTAGTCCCGAGCCTAGCGGGGAGAGAGACCCAGTACTTC
CASSLVPSLAGRETQYF
>few|-|TRBV5-4|TRBJ2-3
TGTGCCAGCAGCTTGGCCGCACTAGCCACGGATACGCAGTATTTT
CASSLAALATDTQYF
>few|TRBD1|TRBV3-1|TRBJ2-1
TGTGCCAGCAGCCAGGGACAGAGCTCCTACAATGAGCAGTTCTTC
CASSQGQSSYNEQFF
>-|-|TRBV19|TRBJ1-2
TGTGCCAGTAGTATCGCCGAGTCGTATGGCTACACCTTC
CASSIAESYGYTF
>many|-|TRBV9|TRBJ1-6
TGTGCCAGCAGCGAGGGCCTGAGGGAATATTCACCCCTCCACTTT
CASSEGLREYSPLHF
>few|TRBD1|TRBV18|TRBJ1-5
TGTGCCAGCTCACCGGACAGGGGGAAGAATCAGCCCCAGCATTTT
CASSPDRGKNQPQHF